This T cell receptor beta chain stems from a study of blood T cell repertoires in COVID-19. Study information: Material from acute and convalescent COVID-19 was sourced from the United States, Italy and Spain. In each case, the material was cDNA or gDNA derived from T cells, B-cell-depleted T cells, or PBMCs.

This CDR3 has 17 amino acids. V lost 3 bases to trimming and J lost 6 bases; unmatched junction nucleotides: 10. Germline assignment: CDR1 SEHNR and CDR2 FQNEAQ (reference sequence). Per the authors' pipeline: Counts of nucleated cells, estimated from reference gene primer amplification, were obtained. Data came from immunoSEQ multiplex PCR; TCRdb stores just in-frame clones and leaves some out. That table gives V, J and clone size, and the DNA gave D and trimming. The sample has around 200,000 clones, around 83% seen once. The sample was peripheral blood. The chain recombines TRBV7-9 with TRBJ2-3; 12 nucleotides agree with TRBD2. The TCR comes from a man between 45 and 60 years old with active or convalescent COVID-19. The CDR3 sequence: CASSFLASGRAGDTQYF. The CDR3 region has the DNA TGTGCCAGCAGCTTCCTTGCTAGCGGGAGGGCCGGGGATACGCAGTATTTT.